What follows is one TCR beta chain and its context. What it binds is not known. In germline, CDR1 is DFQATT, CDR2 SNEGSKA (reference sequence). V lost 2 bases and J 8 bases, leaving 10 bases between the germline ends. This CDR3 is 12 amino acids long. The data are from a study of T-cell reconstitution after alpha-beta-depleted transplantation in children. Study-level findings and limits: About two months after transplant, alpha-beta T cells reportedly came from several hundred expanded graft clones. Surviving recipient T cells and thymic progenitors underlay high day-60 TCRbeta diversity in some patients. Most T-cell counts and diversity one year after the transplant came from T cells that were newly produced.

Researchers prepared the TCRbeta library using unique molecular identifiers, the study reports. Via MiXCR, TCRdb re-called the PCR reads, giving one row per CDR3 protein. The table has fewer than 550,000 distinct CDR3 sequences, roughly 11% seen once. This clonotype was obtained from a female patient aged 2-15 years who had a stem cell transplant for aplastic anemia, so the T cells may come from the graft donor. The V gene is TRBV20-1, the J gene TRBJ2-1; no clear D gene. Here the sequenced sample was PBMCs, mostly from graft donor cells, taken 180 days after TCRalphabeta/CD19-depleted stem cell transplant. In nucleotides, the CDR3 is TGCAGTGCTAGACCCCAACTCCATGAGCAGTTCTTC. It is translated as CSARPQLHEQFF.